The present T cell receptor beta chain was sequenced within a study of CD8 T cells in Susac syndrome (dated 2019 in TCRdb). Concerning the study at large: Among the Susac syndrome patients who were sequenced, clinically active disease was present in about six and clinical remission was observed in 8 or 9. At blood withdrawal, Susac syndrome patients were therapy-naive, treated with corticosteroids (with IVIg additionally given to some), or treated with IVIg alone. The study used repertoire sequencing to test whether antigen drove CD8+ T cell activation and differentiation in Susac syndrome.

Its CDR3 holds 11 amino acids, cysteine through phenylalanine. Just CDR3 DNA is preserved here, 33 bases in frame from base 1. V loses 1 base of germline sequence and J loses 6 bases, and the interval between the two ends is 3 bases. Based on the germline V gene (reference sequence), the CDR1 and CDR2 sequences are GTSNPN and SVGIG. Findings and caveats that apply to the study as a whole: In patients with Susac syndrome, the CD4+ T cell repertoire showed no detectable clonal expansion. The number of individuals in the TCR sequencing and HLA analysis was acknowledged as relatively small.

RNA was extracted using the RNeasy kit, and roughly 0.5 to 1 ug of the RNA was reverse transcribed with random hexamers. TCR beta CDR3 regions were amplified with the immunoSEQ multiplex PCR assay covering 54 Vbeta and 13 Jbeta segments. Bias from PCR amplification was corrected by using a synthetic template baseline for primer optimization and for computational correction. The paper's data handling went like this. Reads were assigned to V, D and J genes according to IMGT and analyzed in immunoSEQ Analyzer, with only productive sequences retained. Clonality was computed as one minus Shannon entropy normalized by log2 of the number of productive unique sequences. For each patient and control, public and private clones were evaluated within the 100 most prevalent clones. Clones were defined as Susac-specific if absent from the healthy and MS cohorts, from some 1,000 published viral clones and from other ImmuneACCESS disease sequences. TCRdb reworked the public reads: Q25 trimming with fastp, MiXCR clone assembly, productive beta chains retained. Entries that share a CDR3 protein sequence are merged under the most common genes and DNA. These V and J calls are TCRdb output, not the study's own analysis. For this sample there are tens of thousands of distinct CDR3 sequences; about 92% appear just once. Clones ranked in the top ten supply more than 0.13% of the sample.

High-throughput TCR beta sequencing profiled peripheral blood CD8+ and CD4+ T cells from healthy donors, Susac syndrome patients and multiple sclerosis patients. Recently defined diagnostic criteria for definite or probable disease were met by the Susac syndrome patients. Bulk CD8+ and CD4+ T cells were purified magnetically by negative isolation, whereas CD8+ TEMRA cells were enriched by FACS. Blood was drawn into EDTA tubes, processed within 24 hours, and PBMCs were isolated by density gradient centrifugation. PBMCs destined for TCR sequencing were cryopreserved in liquid nitrogen and later thawed in a 37 °C water bath. A purity of at least 90% was achieved for sorted or isolated CD4+, CD8+ and CD8+ TEMRA cells. A word on this clonotype: Its antigen is unknown. Per-nucleotide qualities are absent, and no much larger clonotype sits a single base away.

The rearranged chain carries TRBV30 and TRBJ2-2, with no confidently assigned D gene. Source material: CD4+ T cells from PBMCs. The receptor was derived from a human donor with Susac syndrome. CDR3 loop: CAWSESGELFF. The nucleotides are TGTGCCTGGAGTGAATCCGGGGAGCTGTTTTTT.